This passage covers 32 T cell receptor beta chains from one sample sequenced in a study of CD8 T cells in Susac syndrome. RNA totalling about 0.5 to 1 ug underwent reverse transcription with random hexamers. Via MiXCR, TCRdb re-called the immunoSEQ multiplex PCR reads, giving one row per CDR3 protein. The sample has over 300,000 distinct CDR3 sequences; about 91% are singletons. Source material: CD4+ T cells from PBMCs. All receptors come from a human donor with multiple sclerosis.

The chain links TRBV29-1 to TRBJ1-1; D is uncertain. Per the germline V gene, CDR1 is SQVTM and CDR2 is ANQGSEA. Trimming left V 4 bases short and J 6 bases short, with 6 bases between. There are 10 residues in the CDR3. The DNA for the CDR3 is TGCAGCGTTGGGATTTCTGAAGCTTTCTTT. Its translation: CSVGISEAFF.

This chain connects TRBV29-1 to TRBJ1-5, with D uncertain. The germline CDR1 and CDR2 sequences are SQVTM and ANQGSEA. This CDR3 comprises 10 residues. V was shortened by 6 bases and J by 5 bases, with 5 bases between the two germline ends. The CDR3 region has the DNA TGCAGCGTGGGAGATCAGCCCCAGCATTTT. Encoded protein: CSVGDQPQHF.

V gene TRBV5-1 combines with J gene TRBJ2-7; no clear D gene. Trimming left V 0 bases short and J 4 bases short, with 11 bases between. The CDR3 consists of 14 residues. Per the germline V gene, CDR1 is SGHRS and CDR2 is YFSETQ. For the CDR3, the DNA is TGCGCCAGCAGCTTGGATGCCTATCGGTACGAGCAGTACTTC. Translated, it gives CASSLDAYRYEQYF.

The chain combines TRBV12-3 or TRBV12-4 with TRBJ2-7, with 10 nucleotides matching TRBD2. The CDR3 has 14 amino acids. The V and J ends lost 6 bases and 6 bases, in that order; junction bases with no gene match: 8. CDR3 DNA sequence: TGTGCCAGCAGGCCTAGCGGGGGATTGGTCGAGCAGTACTTC. It translates to CASRPSGGLVEQYF.

The chain is built from TRBV12-3 or TRBV12-4 and TRBJ2-3, with 7 nucleotides matching TRBD2. The CDR3 is 13 residues long. The V and J ends lost 6 bases and 0 bases, in that order; junction bases with no gene match: 0. CDR3 protein: CASRGGSTDTQYF. The CDR3, as DNA: TGTGCCAGCAGGGGGGGGAGCACAGATACGCAGTATTTT.

The chain links TRBV2 to TRBJ1-2, with 7 bases fitting TRBD1. The CDR3 has 12 residues. Germline V CDR1 and CDR2: SNHLY, FYNNEI. J lost 6 bases, V lost 7 bases, and 5 bases had no gene match. Here the CDR3 reads CASTGTADGYTF. The CDR3 DNA follows: TGTGCCAGCACCGGGACAGCTGATGGCTACACCTTC.

This chain links TRBV20-1 with TRBJ2-3; TRBD2 matches 8 bases. In germline, CDR1 is DFQATT, CDR2 SNEGSKA (reference sequence). V lost 1 base, J lost 2 bases, and 5 bases stayed unmatched. This CDR3 has 15 amino acids. The CDR3 here is CSARGLAGYTDTQYF. As DNA, the CDR3 is TGCAGTGCTAGAGGGCTAGCGGGTTACACAGATACGCAGTATTTT.

V is TRBV2 and J is TRBJ2-7; D is perhaps TRBD1 or TRBD2 (5 bases each). With 3 bases removed from V and 2 bases from J, the gap between germline ends came to 20 bases. The germline V gene encodes CDR1 SNHLY and CDR2 FYNNEI. This CDR3 has 17 amino acids. This CDR3 reads CASSDTRGTRDPYEQYF. The CDR3 DNA reads as TGTGCCAGCAGTGATACTCGGGGCACAAGGGACCCCTACGAGCAGTACTTC.

V is TRBV20-1 and J is TRBJ2-3; 10 bases are a match to TRBD2. With V trimmed by 5 bases and J by 4 bases, 12 bases remained unmatched. The CDR3 spans 16 residues. Germline V gene data show CDR1 as DFQATT and CDR2 as SNEGSKA (reference sequence). The CDR3 loop reads CSASRERGGTADTQYF. The CDR3 region has the DNA TGCAGTGCTTCGAGGGAGCGGGGGGGAACCGCAGATACGCAGTATTTT.

This chain links TRBV5-6 with TRBJ2-6; D perhaps matches TRBD1 (6 bases). The CDR3 totals 20 residues. The ends were cut back, 0 bases at V and 1 base at J, with 20 bases in the middle. In germline, CDR1 is SGHDT, CDR2 YYEEEE. CDR3 DNA sequence: TGTGCCAGCAGCTTGGCGTCCTTCTGGGGGCGAATATCTGGGGCCAACGTCCTGACTTTC. Its translation is CASSLASFWGRISGANVLTF.

The chain employs TRBV19 and TRBJ2-1, with 8 bases aligning to TRBD2. J gave up 6 bases and V 0 bases, and 4 bases lay outside the gene matches. CDR3 length: 15 amino acids. Germline CDR1 is LNHDA and CDR2 is SQIVND (reference sequence). The CDR3 region has the DNA TGTGCCAGTAGTATAGATAGCGGGACCGGCAATGAGCAGTTCTTC. It encodes CASSIDSGTGNEQFF.

This rearrangement joins TRBV7-3 to TRBJ2-3; 7 bases map to TRBD2. The V gene end was trimmed by 5 bases and the J gene end by 0 bases; junction bases not matched to a gene: 5. The CDR3 runs to 15 residues. Germline V CDR1 and CDR2: SGHTA, FQGTGA. The CDR3 DNA reads as TGTGCCAGCAGCCGCGTCGGGGGGAGCACAGATACGCAGTATTTT. The encoded protein is CASSRVGGSTDTQYF.

The V call is TRBV30, the J call TRBJ1-1; no firm D call. V lost 3 bases and J 1 base, leaving 12 bases between the germline ends. Germline V CDR1 and CDR2: GTSNPN, SVGIG (reference sequence). CDR3 length equals 14 residues. CDR3 residues: CAWSHKGRNTEAFF. CDR3 nucleotides: TGTGCCTGGAGCCATAAAGGGAGGAACACTGAAGCTTTCTTT.

V is TRBV12-3 or TRBV12-4 and J is TRBJ2-7; D ambiguous. V was cut by 0 bases and J by 4 bases, with 10 bases left in between. This CDR3 spans 14 amino acids. CDR3 nucleotides: TGTGCCAGCAGTTTAGCGGATCGTACGTACGAGCAGTACTTC. Translated: CASSLADRTYEQYF.

The V gene is TRBV5-6, the J gene TRBJ2-7; no reliable D call. The CDR3 totals 14 residues. Per the germline V gene, CDR1 is SGHDT and CDR2 is YYEEEE. V was pared by 0 bases and J by 0 bases, with 7 bases between. The CDR3 protein is CASSLVADSYEQYF. The CDR3 DNA follows: TGTGCCAGCAGCTTGGTGGCGGACTCCTACGAGCAGTACTTC. The full variable domain, with the rest looked up from reference TRBV5-6 and TRBJ2-7, is DAGVTQSPTHLIKTRGQQVTLRCSPKSGHDTVSWYQQALGQGPQFIFQYYEEEERQRGNFPDRFSGHQFPNYSSELNVNALLLGDSALYLCASSLVADSYEQYFGPGTRLTVT.

This chain connects TRBV5-1 to TRBJ1-6, with D unresolved. This CDR3 spans 15 amino acids. Trimming took 0 bases from V and 5 from J, leaving 9 bases between them. CDR1 is SGHRS, CDR2 YFSETQ, per germline. CDR3 sequence (DNA): TGCGCCAGCAGCTTGGGGGCAGCAAATAATTCACCCCTCCACTTT. Translating gives CASSLGAANNSPLHF.

The V call is TRBV7-2, the J call TRBJ2-3, with D possibly TRBD1 on 5 matching bases. The CDR3 loop spans 14 amino acids. Germline V gene sequence: CDR1 SGHTA, CDR2 FQGNSA. V lost 3 bases to trimming and J lost 0 bases, with 7 bases between them. CDR3 protein: CASSLAGSTDTQYF. The DNA for the CDR3 is TGTGCCAGCAGCTTGGCAGGGAGCACAGATACGCAGTATTTT.

This clonotype was counted only a few times. The gene calls are TRBV5-4 and TRBJ1-3; D gene ambiguous. This CDR3 is 13 amino acids long. Germline loops: CDR1 SGHNT, CDR2 YYREEE (reference sequence). Trimming shortened V by 0 bases and J by 0 bases, and 1 base separated the two germline ends. As DNA, the CDR3 is TGTGCCAGCAGCTTGGCCTCTGGAAACACCATATATTTT. Residues: CASSLASGNTIYF. Drawing the rest from reference TRBV5-4 and TRBJ1-3, the complete variable domain is ETGVTQSPTHLIKTRGQQVTLRCSSQSGHNTVSWYQQALGQGPQFIFQYYREEENGRGNFPPRFSGLQFPNYSSELNVNALELDDSALYLCASSLASGNTIYFGEGSWLTVV.

This sequence joins TRBV6-5 and TRBJ2-3; D possibly corresponds to TRBD2 (6 bases). The germline V gene encodes CDR1 MNHEY and CDR2 SVGAGI. The CDR3 consists of 15 residues. The V gene lost 6 bases and the J gene lost 6 bases, with 19 bases spanning the gap. CDR3 amino acids: CASRRTINGRDTQYF. In DNA, the CDR3 is TGTGCCAGCAGACGGACCATCAATGGGAGGGATACGCAGTATTTT.

This chain joins TRBV6-1 and TRBJ2-7, with 7 bases aligning to TRBD1. Germline CDR1 is MNHNS and CDR2 is SASEGT. V shed 6 bases and J 3 bases; nucleotides not matched to a gene: 5. This CDR3 has 13 residues. The CDR3 spells CASRPGTVYEQYF. Written as DNA, the CDR3 is TGTGCCAGCAGGCCCGGGACAGTCTACGAGCAGTACTTC.

This chain links TRBV29-1 with TRBJ2-1; D is undetermined. This CDR3 has 13 residues. Deletions cut 6 bases from V and 4 bases from J, with 13 bases between. Germline V lookup: CDR1 SQVTM, CDR2 ANQGSEA. CDR3 protein: CSVGKLRYNEQFF. The DNA of the CDR3 is TGCAGCGTGGGAAAGTTGAGATACAATGAGCAGTTCTTC.

The V call is TRBV6-2 or TRBV6-3, the J call TRBJ2-7; no clear D. The V and J ends lost 4 bases and 2 bases respectively, with 15 bases between them. The CDR3 sequence is 15 residues long. Germline-derived CDR1 and CDR2 are MNHEY and SVGEGT. The CDR3 region has the DNA TGTGCCAGCAGTTTACGTCTAGATGGCACCTACGAGCAGTACTTC. This encodes CASSLRLDGTYEQYF.

CDR3 coding DNA: TGTGCCAGCAGTCCCGGACTAGCGGGAGGGTACAATGAGCAGTTCTTC. Protein sequence: CASSPGLAGGYNEQFF. This sequence joins TRBV2 and TRBJ2-1; 15 nucleotides match TRBD2. The CDR3 loop spans 16 amino acids. The germline CDR1 and CDR2 sequences are SNHLY and FYNNEI. V dropped 5 bases and J dropped 4; count of bases not matched to a gene: 3.

The chain employs TRBV5-6 and TRBJ2-5, with no clear D. V lost 9 bases and J 4 bases, leaving 16 bases between the germline ends. There are 13 residues in the CDR3. The germline V gene has CDR1 SGHDT and CDR2 YYEEEE. The CDR3 region is CATRAPGRETQYF. CDR3 nucleotides: TGTGCCACTCGGGCCCCGGGCAGAGAGACCCAGTACTTC.

The rearrangement uses TRBV5-1 and TRBJ2-5, with a weak D call TRBD2 (6 bases). The CDR3 extends over 15 amino acids. The ends were cut back, 3 bases at V and 2 bases at J, with 14 bases in the middle. Germline V gene sequence: CDR1 SGHRS, CDR2 YFSETQ. In nucleotides, the CDR3 is TGCGCCAGCAGCTCCCCGGGGACTGCGCAAGAGACCCAGTACTTC. Protein product: CASSSPGTAQETQYF. Full variable domain (outside the CDR3, taken from reference TRBV5-1 and TRBJ2-5): KAGVTQTPRYLIKTRGQQVTLSCSPISGHRSVSWYQQTPGQGLQFLFEYFSETQRNKGNFPGRFSGRQFSNSRSEMNVSTLELGDSALYLCASSSPGTAQETQYFGPGTRLLVL.

As regards this clonotype: A read error may account for a junction end that differs from germline. The chain couples TRBV5-1 to TRBJ2-5; D gene uncertain. The CDR3 is made up of 13 amino acids. Germline CDR1 and CDR2: SGHRS and YFSETQ. The CDR3 protein is CASSLQGQETQYF. The CDR3 nucleotides read TGTGCCAGCAGCCTCCAAGGTCAAGAGACCCAGTACTTC.

This chain uses TRBV12-3 or TRBV12-4 with TRBJ2-2, with no clear D. With 6 bases removed from V and 5 bases from J, the gap between germline ends came to 7 bases. The CDR3 spans 12 residues. The CDR3: CASSRRTGELFF. The CDR3 DNA sequence: TGTGCCAGCAGCCGCAGGACCGGGGAGCTGTTTTTT.

The genes are TRBV6-2 or TRBV6-3 and TRBJ2-7; 7 bases map to TRBD1. The CDR3 runs 15 residues. V trimming: 4 bases; J trimming: 3 bases; junction bases outside the gene matches: 9. Germline V gene data show CDR1 as MNHEY and CDR2 as SVGEGT. CDR3 nucleotide sequence: TGTGCCAGCAGTTCCACAGGGGCACTGGGCTACGAGCAGTACTTC. Residues: CASSSTGALGYEQYF.

The chain employs TRBV3-1 and TRBJ2-7; TRBD2 agrees at 13 bases. The ends lost 4 bases at V and 4 bases at J; junction bases unmatched: 4. The CDR3 is 15 residues long. CDR1 is LGHDT, CDR2 YNNKEL, per germline (reference sequence). The CDR3 loop reads CASSPTSGGMYEQYF. The CDR3 bases are TGTGCCAGCAGCCCGACTAGCGGGGGGATGTACGAGCAGTACTTC.

The chain employs TRBV20-1 and TRBJ2-2, with D possibly matching TRBD1 (5 bases). The CDR3 loop spans 14 amino acids. Germline assignment: CDR1 DFQATT and CDR2 SNEGSKA (reference sequence). With 1 base removed from V and 4 bases from J, the gap between germline ends came to 10 bases. The CDR3 spells CSARAQGGTGELFF. As DNA, the CDR3 is TGCAGTGCTAGAGCCCAGGGTGGCACCGGGGAGCTGTTTTTT.

The chain carries TRBV11-2 and TRBJ2-5; 13 bases align to TRBD2. The CDR3 loop spans 18 amino acids. V lost 3 bases and J lost 1; bases outside the gene matches: 8. In germline, CDR1 is SGHAT, CDR2 FQNNGV. The CDR3 DNA is TGTGCCAGCAGCTTCCGGACTAGCGGGAGTAGGGGCCAAGAGACCCAGTACTTC. Its translation is CASSFRTSGSRGQETQYF.

The chain links TRBV20-1 to TRBJ2-2, with 12 nucleotides matching TRBD2. Germline loops: CDR1 DFQATT, CDR2 SNEGSKA (reference sequence). Trimming took 1 base from V and 2 from J; bases not matched to a gene: 2. The CDR3 extends over 16 amino acids. CDR3 coding DNA: TGCAGTGCTAGAGCTAGCGGGAGGGCCAACACCGGGGAGCTGTTTTTT. Its protein is CSARASGRANTGELFF.